The clone carrying this T cell receptor beta chain was detected a few times. The CDR3 covers 14 residues. CDR1 and CDR2 from the germline V gene are MDHEN and SYDVKM. Trimming took 6 bases from V and 5 from J; bases not matched to a gene: 3. This sample was included in a study of control samples from healthy donors and cancer patients. Method: immunoSEQ multiplex PCR; TCRdb's copy keeps in-frame clones and lacks some. The sample has 65,000 to 75,000 clones; about 88% are singletons. This TCR was recovered from a woman between 50 and 59 years old in good health. This chain joins TRBV28 and TRBJ1-6, with 8 bases identical to TRBD1. Sequencing input: blood. CDR3 loop: CASRTTGDNSPLHF. The DNA for the CDR3 is TGTGCCAGCAGGACGACAGGGGATAATTCACCCCTCCACTTT.